This entry concerns a single T cell receptor beta chain. This entry is derived from a study of blood T cell repertoires in COVID-19. Study overall: COVID-19 samples, acute and convalescent, were from the United States, Italy and Spain. PBMCs, B-cell-depleted T cells, or T cells provided the cDNA or gDNA that made up the material.

This CDR3 is 12 amino acids long. The V segment lost 1 base and the J segment 5 bases; nucleotides outside the gene matches: 2. Germline CDR1 GTSNPN, CDR2 SVGIG (reference sequence). Under the authors' procedure: How many nucleated cells were present was estimated from reference gene primer amplification. Sequenced by immunoSEQ multiplex PCR; TCRdb stores in-frame clones only, minus some. That table is the source of V, J and clone size, and D and trimming were worked out from the DNA. This table has roughly 150,000 clones, around 87% appearing once. This clonotype was obtained from a human donor in a cohort sampled during active COVID-19. The specimen was peripheral blood. The chain combines TRBV30 with TRBJ2-7, with 7 positions matching TRBD1. The CDR3 DNA reads as TGTGCCTGGAGTGGGGACAGCCACGAGCAGTACTTC. It codes for CAWSGDSHEQYF.